What follows are 5 T cell receptor beta chains derived from one specimen sequenced in a study of STAT5B mutations in CD4+ large granular lymphocyte leukemia. Clones were read by immunoSEQ multiplex PCR, and TCRdb kept only the in-frame ones, dropping some. The table records roughly 40,000 clones, more than 80% of them present only once. The sequencing input was CD4+ T cells from blood buffy coats. Every receptor here comes from a human donor in good health.

This clone was detected only once. The chain recombines TRBV5-8 with TRBJ1-4, with 10 bases identical to TRBD1. CDR1 is SGHTS and CDR2 is YDEGEE in the germline V gene. J gave up 5 bases and V 4 bases, and 5 bases lay outside the gene matches. The CDR3 has 15 amino acids. Written as DNA, the CDR3 is TGTGCCAGCAGCCCACGGACAGGGGGAAATGAAAAACTGTTTTTT. Translation gives CASSPRTGGNEKLFF.

The chain links TRBV5-4 to TRBJ2-1; D not resolved. This CDR3 comprises 16 residues. The germline gives CDR1 SGHNT, CDR2 YYREEE (reference sequence). V gave up 0 bases and J gave up 10 bases, with 20 bases separating them. The CDR3 region is CASSLAKLRLEQEQFF. CDR3 coding DNA: TGTGCCAGCAGCTTGGCCAAGTTGAGACTGGAACAGGAGCAGTTCTTC.

The chain couples TRBV11-2 to TRBJ2-7, with D unresolved. V was pared by 1 base and J by 2 bases, with 9 bases between. From germline, CDR1 is SGHAT and CDR2 FQNNGV. The CDR3 contains 14 residues. The CDR3 region has the DNA TGTGCCAGCAGCTTAGTTCACTCTCCCTACGAGCAGTACTTC. The encoded protein is CASSLVHSPYEQYF.

A few counts support this clone. V gene TRBV2 combines with J gene TRBJ1-1; D is undetermined. CDR3 length: 13 amino acids. Germline CDR1 is SNHLY and CDR2 is FYNNEI. Trimming removed 7 bases from V and 3 bases from J, with 12 bases in between. This chain's CDR3 is CASTLRRDTEAFF. The CDR3 DNA sequence: TGTGCCAGCACCCTTAGGCGCGACACTGAAGCTTTCTTT.

The chain has TRBV5-6 and TRBJ1-2; possible D gene TRBD1, 5 bases. The CDR3 consists of 11 residues. The germline V gene encodes CDR1 SGHDT and CDR2 YYEEEE. V lost 6 bases and J 5 bases, leaving 8 bases between the germline ends. CDR3 nucleotides: TGTGCCAGCAAAGGGGTGTATGGCTACACCTTC. Protein product: CASKGVYGYTF.